This TCR beta chain was sequenced during a study of cytomegalovirus exposure and HLA in healthy donors. Turning to the study itself: An early data release held 70 million to 90 million unique TCRs from HLA-typed donors.

PCR was performed using 60 Vbeta and 13 Jbeta primers. Original handling: Unique TCR beta chains totaled around 86 million in a later count, with about 11 million of them shared. Only in-frame clones appear in the TCRdb table, and some are missing; sequencing was by immunoSEQ multiplex PCR. From that table come the V and J calls and clone size; the DNA was used to work out D and trimming. The repertoire holds a few hundred thousand clones, with 65% to 85% as singletons. Among the donors, all were healthy bone marrow donors. CDR1 and CDR2 (germline): SGDLS, YYNGEE. The germline V and J ends were trimmed by 7 bases and 5 bases, with 10 bases remaining between them. This CDR3 is 12 amino acids long.

The rearrangement links TRBV9 to TRBJ2-1; the D gene is possibly TRBD2 (6 bases). Sequences were obtained from PBMCs. This sequence was found in a man in his thirties or forties in good health and CMV-seronegative. CDR3 amino acids: CASGTPDNEQFF. The CDR3 DNA reads TGTGCCAGCGGGACTCCGGACAATGAGCAGTTCTTC.